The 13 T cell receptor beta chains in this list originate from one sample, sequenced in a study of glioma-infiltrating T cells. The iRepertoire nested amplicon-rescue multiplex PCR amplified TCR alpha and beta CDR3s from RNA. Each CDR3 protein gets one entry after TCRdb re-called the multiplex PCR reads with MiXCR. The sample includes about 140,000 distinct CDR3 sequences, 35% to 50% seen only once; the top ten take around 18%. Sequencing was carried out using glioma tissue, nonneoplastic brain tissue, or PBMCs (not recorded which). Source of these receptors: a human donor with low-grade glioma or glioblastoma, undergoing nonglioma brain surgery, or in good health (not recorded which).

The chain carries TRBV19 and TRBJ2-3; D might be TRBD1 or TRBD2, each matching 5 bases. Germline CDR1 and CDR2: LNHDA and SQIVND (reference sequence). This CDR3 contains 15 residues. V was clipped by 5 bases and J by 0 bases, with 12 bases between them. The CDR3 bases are TGTGCCAGTAGTGGCTCCGGGGCTAGCACAGATACGCAGTATTTT. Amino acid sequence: CASSGSGASTDTQYF.

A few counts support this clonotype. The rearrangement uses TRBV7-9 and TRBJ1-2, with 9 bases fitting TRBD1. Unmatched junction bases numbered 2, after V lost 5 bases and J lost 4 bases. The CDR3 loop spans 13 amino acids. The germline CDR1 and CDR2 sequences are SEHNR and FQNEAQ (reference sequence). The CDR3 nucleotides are TGTGCCAGCAGCACAGGGGGCTCCTATGGCTACACCTTC. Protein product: CASSTGGSYGYTF. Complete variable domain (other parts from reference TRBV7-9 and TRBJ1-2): DTGVSQNPRHKITKRGQNVTFRCDPISEHNRLYWYRQTLGQGPEFLTYFQNEAQLEKSRLLSDRFSAERPKGSFSTLEIQRTEQGDSAMYLCASSTGGSYGYTFGSGTRLTVV.

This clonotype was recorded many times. The CDR3 region is CASSYTMTTNEQFF. CDR3 coding DNA: TGTGCCAGCAGTTACACGATGACCACCAATGAGCAGTTCTTC. This chain uses TRBV6-6 with TRBJ2-1; D gene ambiguous. CDR1 and CDR2 from the germline V gene are MNHNY and SVGAGI (reference sequence). V was clipped by 2 bases and J by 6 bases, with 11 bases between them. The CDR3 spans 14 residues.

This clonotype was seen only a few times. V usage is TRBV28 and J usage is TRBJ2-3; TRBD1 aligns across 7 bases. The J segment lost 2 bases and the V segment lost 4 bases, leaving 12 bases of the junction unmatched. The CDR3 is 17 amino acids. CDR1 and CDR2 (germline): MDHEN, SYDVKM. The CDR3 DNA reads TGTGCCAGCAGTTCGGCCCACCCTCAGGGGGACACAGATACGCAGTATTTT. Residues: CASSSAHPQGDTDTQYF.

The CDR3 DNA reads as TGCAGTGCTAGAGATCCTGACAGGAGCACAGATACGCAGTATTTT. It is translated as CSARDPDRSTDTQYF. The chain links TRBV20-1 to TRBJ2-3; maybe TRBD1 (6 bases). CDR3 length: 15 residues. CDR1 is DFQATT and CDR2 is SNEGSKA in the germline V gene (reference sequence). Between the trimmed V and J ends, which lost 0 bases and 0 bases, there was a span of 10 bases.

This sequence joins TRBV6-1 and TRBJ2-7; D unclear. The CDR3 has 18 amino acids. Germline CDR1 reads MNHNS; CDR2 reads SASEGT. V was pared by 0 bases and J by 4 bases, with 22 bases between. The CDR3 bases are TGTGCCAGCAGTGAAGCGCTTCAGGCCAGCCTACGGCCTTACGAGCAGTACTTC. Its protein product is CASSEALQASLRPYEQYF.

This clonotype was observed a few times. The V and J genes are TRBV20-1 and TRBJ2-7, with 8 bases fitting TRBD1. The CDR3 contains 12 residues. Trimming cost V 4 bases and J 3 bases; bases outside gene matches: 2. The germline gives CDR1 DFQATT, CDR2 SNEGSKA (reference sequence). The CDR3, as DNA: TGCAGTGCTACGGGACAGGTCTACGAGCAGTACTTC. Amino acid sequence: CSATGQVYEQYF.

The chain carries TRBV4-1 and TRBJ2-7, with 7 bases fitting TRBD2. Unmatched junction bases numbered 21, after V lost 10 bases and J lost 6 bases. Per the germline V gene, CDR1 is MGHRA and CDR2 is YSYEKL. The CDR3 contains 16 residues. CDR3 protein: CATLKGAARETREQYF. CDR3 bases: TGCGCCACCCTAAAGGGTGCGGCGCGGGAGACTCGCGAGCAGTACTTC.

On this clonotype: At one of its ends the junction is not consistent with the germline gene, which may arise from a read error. CDR3 in amino acids: CASSQAIFGEKLFF. CDR3 coding DNA: TGCGCCAGCAGCCAAGCTATCTTCGGTGAAAAACTGTTTTTT. This chain connects TRBV7-9 to TRBJ1-4, with D unclear. The germline V gene encodes CDR1 SEHNR and CDR2 FQNEAQ (reference sequence). The CDR3 runs to 14 residues. The full variable domain, in which reference TRBV7-9 and TRBJ1-4 provide the parts outside the CDR3, is DTGVSQNPRHKITKRGQNVTFRCDPISEHNRLYWYRQTLGQGPEFLTYFQNEAQLEKSRLLSDRFSAERPKGSFSTLEIQRTEQGDSAMYLCASSQAIFGEKLFFGSGTQLSVL.

CDR3 protein: CASGHRAVNEQYF. The DNA of the CDR3 is TGTGCCAGCGGGCACAGGGCAGTCAACGAGCAGTACTTC. The chain recombines TRBV7-2 with TRBJ2-7, with TRBD1 as a possible D gene (6 bases). Germline V gene sequence: CDR1 SGHTA, CDR2 FQGNSA. The CDR3 extends over 13 amino acids. V was trimmed by 8 bases and J by 5 bases, leaving 16 bases between them. Combining the CDR3 with reference TRBV7-2 and TRBJ2-7 gives the whole variable domain GAGVSQSPSNKVTEKGKDVELRCDPISGHTALYWYRQSLGQGLEFLIYFQGNSAPDKSGLPSDRFSAERTGGSVSTLTIQRTQQEDSAVYLCASGHRAVNEQYFGPGTRLTVT.

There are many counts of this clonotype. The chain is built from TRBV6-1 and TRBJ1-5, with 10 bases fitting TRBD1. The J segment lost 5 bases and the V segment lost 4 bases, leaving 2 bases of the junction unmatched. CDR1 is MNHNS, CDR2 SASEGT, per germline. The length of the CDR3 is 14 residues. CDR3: CASSVTGGDQPQHF. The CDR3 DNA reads TGTGCCAGCAGTGTGACAGGGGGCGATCAGCCCCAGCATTTT.

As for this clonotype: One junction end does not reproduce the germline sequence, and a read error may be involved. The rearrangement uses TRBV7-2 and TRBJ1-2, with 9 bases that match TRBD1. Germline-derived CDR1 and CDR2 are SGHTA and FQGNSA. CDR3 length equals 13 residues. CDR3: CASSLGQGEGYNF. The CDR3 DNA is TGTGCCAGCAGCTTAGGACAGGGGGAAGGCTACAACTTC.

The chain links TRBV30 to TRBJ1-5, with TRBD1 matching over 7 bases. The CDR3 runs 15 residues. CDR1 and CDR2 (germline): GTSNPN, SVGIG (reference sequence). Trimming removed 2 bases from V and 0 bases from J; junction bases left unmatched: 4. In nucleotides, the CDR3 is TGTGCCTGGAGTAAGGGGACAGATAGCAATCAGCCCCAGCATTTT. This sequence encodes CAWSKGTDSNQPQHF.